These 19 T cell receptor beta chains were sequenced from one sample in a study of cytomegalovirus exposure and HLA in healthy donors. It was with 60 Vbeta and 13 Jbeta primers that the PCR ran. Libraries were prepared by immunoSEQ multiplex PCR; TCRdb keeps only in-frame clonotypes and omits some of them. This sample carries 120,000 to 150,000 clones, about four fifths of them seen once, and the ten largest clones take more than 4%. Source material: PBMCs. All receptors come from a woman in her thirties or forties in good health and CMV-seropositive.

CDR3 in amino acids: CASSENRDVHEQYF. DNA of the CDR3: TGTGCCAGCAGTGAAAACAGGGACGTTCACGAGCAGTACTTC. The J gene is TRBJ2-7, the V gene TRBV25-1; tentative D call: TRBD1 (6 bases). Trimming took 2 bases from V and 5 from J, leaving 13 bases between them. CDR1 is MGHDK, CDR2 SYGVNS, per germline. The CDR3 loop spans 14 amino acids.

V and J are TRBV6-5 and TRBJ2-1, with 10 bases that match TRBD2. This CDR3 region has 15 residues. V dropped 5 bases and J dropped 5; count of bases not matched to a gene: 6. Per germline, CDR1 MNHEY and CDR2 SVGAGI. The CDR3 region has the DNA TGTGCCAGCAGTCGGCTAGCGGGAGCGGACAATGAGCAGTTCTTC. It codes for CASSRLAGADNEQFF.

The rearrangement links TRBV5-6 to TRBJ1-4; 7 bases map to TRBD1. From germline, CDR1 is SGHDT and CDR2 YYEEEE. Trimming cost V 0 bases and J 4 bases; bases outside gene matches: 6. The CDR3 length is 16 residues. For the CDR3, the DNA is TGTGCCAGCAGCTTGGGGCCGGGACAGATTAATGAAAAACTGTTTTTT. Translation: CASSLGPGQINEKLFF.

This clone turned up a few times. V gene TRBV7-9 combines with J gene TRBJ2-7; 8 bases line up with TRBD1. The CDR3 consists of 16 residues. The germline gives CDR1 SEHNR, CDR2 FQNEAQ (reference sequence). V lost 5 bases to trimming and J lost 0 bases; unmatched junction nucleotides: 9. CDR3 in DNA: TGTGCCAGCAGCGCCACCCCGGGACAGGACTCCTACGAGCAGTACTTC. Translation: CASSATPGQDSYEQYF.

This chain joins TRBV14 and TRBJ2-1; 11 bases are a match to TRBD2. The junction had 16 bases not matched to a gene; V was cut back by 2 bases and J by 7 bases. This CDR3 is 19 amino acids long. Germline CDR1 SGHDN, CDR2 FVKESK. DNA of the CDR3: TGTGCCAGCAGCCAACGGGTAGGGATAGCGGGAGGGCGGGCGAATGAGCAGTTCTTC. Amino acids: CASSQRVGIAGGRANEQFF.

The V and J genes are TRBV2 and TRBJ2-5; D perhaps matches TRBD1 (5 bases). Trimming stripped 7 bases from V and 1 base from J, with 13 bases between. The CDR3 covers 14 residues. Germline CDR1 and CDR2: SNHLY and FYNNEI. The CDR3 sequence is CASIIRAVQETQYF. In DNA, the CDR3 is TGTGCCAGCATAATCAGGGCCGTCCAAGAGACCCAGTACTTC.

The rearrangement links TRBV6-6 to TRBJ1-3; the match to TRBD1 covers 7 bases. With 5 bases clipped from V and 3 bases from J, the junction kept 4 bases outside the gene matches. The CDR3 spans 14 residues. The germline V gene has CDR1 MNHNY and CDR2 SVGAGI (reference sequence). The CDR3 bases are TGTGCCAGCAGTAGACAGGGATTTGGAAACACCATATATTTT. This gives the protein CASSRQGFGNTIYF.

The chain carries TRBV18 and TRBJ2-3; no clear D gene. Per the germline V gene, CDR1 is KGHSH and CDR2 is LQKENI. V lost 3 bases to trimming and J lost 2 bases, with 3 bases between them. CDR3 length equals 12 residues. The CDR3 bases are TGTGCCAGCTCACCGGCCACAGATACGCAGTATTTT. As protein: CASSPATDTQYF.

CDR3: CASSAGGGRGEQFF. The CDR3 nucleotides are TGTGCCAGCAGCGCGGGCGGGGGGAGGGGTGAGCAGTTCTTC. The chain carries TRBV9 and TRBJ2-1; 8 bases map to TRBD2. From germline, CDR1 is SGDLS and CDR2 YYNGEE. With 3 bases clipped from V and 9 bases from J, the junction kept 8 bases outside the gene matches. This CDR3 has 14 amino acids.

This chain uses TRBV7-6 with TRBJ2-1; TRBD2 agrees at 10 bases. The CDR3 covers 15 residues. Germline V gene lookup returns CDR1 SGHVS and CDR2 FNYEAQ. The V gene end was trimmed by 4 bases and the J gene end by 2 bases; junction bases not matched to a gene: 2. CDR3 sequence (DNA): TGTGCCAGCAGCTCCGGGACTAGCGCCTACAATGAGCAGTTCTTC. It specifies CASSSGTSAYNEQFF.

This clone has just a few counts. The chain combines TRBV13 with TRBJ2-7, with 9 bases matching TRBD1. The germline V gene has CDR1 PRHDT and CDR2 FYEKMQ (reference sequence). The trim removed 5 bases at V and 0 bases at J, leaving 5 bases unmatched. The CDR3 is 15 residues long. The CDR3 reads CASSPGQGRSYEQYF. CDR3 DNA: TGTGCCAGCAGCCCCGGACAGGGGCGCTCCTACGAGCAGTACTTC.

This chain uses TRBV30 with TRBJ2-7, with 9 bases matching TRBD1. This CDR3 comprises 14 residues. Germline V gene lookup returns CDR1 GTSNPN and CDR2 SVGIG (reference sequence). V trimming: 1 base; J trimming: 5 bases; junction bases outside the gene matches: 6. The CDR3 loop is CAWSARDRVNEQYF. The CDR3 coding sequence is TGTGCCTGGAGTGCCCGGGACAGGGTGAACGAGCAGTACTTC.

The V and J genes are TRBV9 and TRBJ1-2, with 7 bases that match TRBD1. Germline CDR1 reads SGDLS; CDR2 reads YYNGEE. The CDR3 loop spans 17 amino acids. V gave up 4 bases and J gave up 0 bases; unmatched junction bases: 12. CDR3 nucleotide sequence: TGTGCCAGCAGCTCACACGAGTGGGACAGTACTAACTATGGCTACACCTTC. It translates to CASSSHEWDSTNYGYTF.

V and J are TRBV18 and TRBJ1-6; TRBD1 matches 7 bases. CDR1 and CDR2 (germline): KGHSH, LQKENI. This CDR3 contains 15 residues. V trimming: 4 bases; J trimming: 5 bases; junction bases outside the gene matches: 5. The CDR3, as DNA: TGTGCCAGCTCACTGGGGACAGCCGATAATTCACCCCTCCACTTT. Translated, it gives CASSLGTADNSPLHF.

This sequence joins TRBV4-1 and TRBJ2-5, with D possibly matching TRBD1 (5 bases). The assigned J gene may be wrong: the sequence end matches TRBJ2-7 better. The CDR3 has 13 residues. From germline, CDR1 is MGHRA and CDR2 YSYEKL. The CDR3 region is CASSHTDSYEQYF. Here the CDR3 DNA reads TGCGCCAGCAGCCACACCGACAGTTACGAGCAGTACTTC.

The chain employs TRBV28 and TRBJ2-3; 8 bases match TRBD1. From germline, CDR1 is MDHEN and CDR2 SYDVKM. This CDR3 comprises 15 residues. Losses at the gene ends were 5 bases for V and 5 bases for J; bases not matched to a gene: 9. CDR3 in DNA: TGTGCCAGCAGTCCATCCCCGGACAGGGTAGATACGCAGTATTTT. It is translated as CASSPSPDRVDTQYF.

This rearrangement joins TRBV10-1 to TRBJ2-7; TRBD1 might be the D (5 bases). Germline V gives CDR1 WNHNN, CDR2 SYGVQD (reference sequence). V lost 7 bases to trimming and J lost 6 bases, with 13 bases between them. There are 12 residues in the CDR3. CDR3 in amino acids: CASMGPWSEQYF. The CDR3 nucleotides are TGCGCCAGCATGGGGCCCTGGTCCGAGCAGTACTTC.

The chain has TRBV27 and TRBJ2-7; D uncertain. The CDR3 sequence is 14 residues long. V lost 5 bases, J lost 0 bases, and 11 bases lay in between. Germline lookup yields CDR1 MNHEY and CDR2 SMNVEV (reference sequence). Here the CDR3 DNA reads TGTGCCAGCAGTCCTCTAATGAGCTCCTACGAGCAGTACTTC. It yields the protein CASSPLMSSYEQYF.

The chain combines TRBV30 with TRBJ2-2; the D gene is possibly TRBD1 (6 bases). Trimming took 2 bases from V and 7 from J, leaving 11 bases between them. The germline CDR1 and CDR2 sequences are GTSNPN and SVGIG (reference sequence). The CDR3 has 13 amino acids. Here the CDR3 reads CAWSFQGNGELFF. The CDR3 DNA is TGTGCCTGGAGTTTCCAGGGGAACGGGGAGCTGTTTTTT.